This TCR beta chain originates from a study of CD8 T cells in ankylosing spondylitis. Concerning this clonotype: Its specificity is not known.

One entry per CDR3 protein results from TCRdb running MiXCR on the 5' RACE reads. This table holds almost 250,000 distinct CDR3 sequences, roughly 32% found once. Notes on the study in general: Reported data indicate significant enrichment of disease-linked clones within matched ankylosing spondylitis synovial fluid. A number of the motif variants had already been described in reactive arthritis synovial fluid and blood. A TCR beta motif made of about 8 highly homologous variants seemed typical of ankylosing spondylitis blood.

This clonotype was obtained from a male donor with ankylosing spondylitis or in good health (not recorded which). The sample taken for sequencing was blood, either unsorted or a sorted T cell fraction (not recorded which).

The CDR3 nucleotides are TGTGCCAGCATTGGAGTGGACACTGAAGCTTTCTTT. Amino acids: CASIGVDTEAFF. The rearrangement uses TRBV12-3 or TRBV12-4 and TRBJ1-1; D is uncertain. This CDR3 comprises 12 residues. V gave up 7 bases and J gave up 3 bases, with 9 bases separating them.